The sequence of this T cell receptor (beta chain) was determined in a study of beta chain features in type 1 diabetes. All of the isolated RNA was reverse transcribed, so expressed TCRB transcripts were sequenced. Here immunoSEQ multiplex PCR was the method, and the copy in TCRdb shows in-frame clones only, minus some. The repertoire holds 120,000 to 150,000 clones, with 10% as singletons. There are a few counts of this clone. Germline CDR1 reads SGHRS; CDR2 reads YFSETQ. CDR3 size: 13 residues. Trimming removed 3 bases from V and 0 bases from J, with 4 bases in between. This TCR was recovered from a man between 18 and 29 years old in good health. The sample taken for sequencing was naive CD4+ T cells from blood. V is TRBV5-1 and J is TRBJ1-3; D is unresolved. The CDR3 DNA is TGCGCCAGCAGCTCATTCTCTGGAAACACCATATATTTT. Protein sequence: CASSSFSGNTIYF.